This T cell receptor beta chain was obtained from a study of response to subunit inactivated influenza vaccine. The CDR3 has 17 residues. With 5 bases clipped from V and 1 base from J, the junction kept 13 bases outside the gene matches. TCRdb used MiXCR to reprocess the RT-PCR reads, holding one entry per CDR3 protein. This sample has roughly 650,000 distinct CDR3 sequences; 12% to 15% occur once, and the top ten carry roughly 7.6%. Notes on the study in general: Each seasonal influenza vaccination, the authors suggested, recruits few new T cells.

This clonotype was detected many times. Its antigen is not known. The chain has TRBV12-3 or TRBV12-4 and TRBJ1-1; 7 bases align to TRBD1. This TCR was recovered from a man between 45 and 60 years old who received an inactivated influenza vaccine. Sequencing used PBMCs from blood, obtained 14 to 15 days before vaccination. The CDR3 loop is CASSTPQGGPPNTEAFF. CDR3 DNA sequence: TGTGCCAGCAGTACTCCGCAGGGGGGACCTCCGAACACTGAAGCTTTCTTT.